The entry below describes one T cell receptor (beta chain). The antigen is unknown. Here immunoSEQ multiplex PCR was the method, and the copy in TCRdb shows in-frame clones only, minus some. Of some 150,000 clones in the sample, roughly 91% were seen once. The data derive from a study of OX40 agonist ivuxolimab in advanced cancers. Study-wide context: Ivuxolimab, an antibody that agonizes OX40 (CD134), was administered to the patients. Dose-escalation cases comprised hepatocellular carcinoma, melanoma, renal cell or head and neck cancer.

Trimming took off 0 bases at V and 3 bases at J, with 10 bases between the two ends. The germline gives CDR1 SGHRS, CDR2 YFSETQ. The CDR3 totals 15 residues. Study conclusions and caveats: No determination was made of the antigen specificity of the expanded peripheral T cells.

Specimen: CD4+ or CD8+ T cells sorted from blood, collected in a trial of the OX40 agonist ivuxolimab. The chain couples TRBV5-1 to TRBJ1-5; D is unresolved. The clonotype was recovered from an adult with an advanced solid tumor such as melanoma, head and neck, liver or kidney cancer. CDR3 DNA: TGCGCCAGCAGCTTGGAAGCAGGAATCAATCAGCCCCAGCATTTT. This sequence encodes CASSLEAGINQPQHF. Based on the CDR3 plus reference TRBV5-1 and TRBJ1-5, the full variable domain is KAGVTQTPRYLIKTRGQQVTLSCSPISGHRSVSWYQQTPGQGLQFLFEYFSETQRNKGNFPGRFSGRQFSNSRSEMNVSTLELGDSALYLCASSLEAGINQPQHFGDGTRLSIL.